What follows describes a single TCR beta chain. Its antigen is still unknown. With 5 bases removed from V and 5 bases from J, the gap between germline ends came to 10 bases. Germline V gene lookup returns CDR1 KGHSH and CDR2 LQKENI. This CDR3 has 12 amino acids. The data were taken from a study of shared clonotypes between healthy human individuals. Regarding the study as a whole: The study generally estimated greater richness for naive than memory subsets.

Clones were sequenced by immunoSEQ multiplex PCR, and TCRdb holds only the in-frame ones, with some missing. The sample lists 1 million to 1.3 million clones; 75% to 85% were seen once. All donors were Caucasian adults living in Nashville, Tennessee. This rearrangement joins TRBV18 to TRBJ2-7, with D maybe TRBD2 (6 bases). Sequencing was performed on memory CD4+ T cells from PBMCs. The subset was: CD45RA-negative fraction. The clonotype comes from a man aged 18 to 30 in good health. Some clones in this sample may be carry-over from other donors' samples. CDR3 loop: CASSKSGDEQYF. The CDR3 nucleotides read TGTGCCAGCTCAAAGTCGGGGGACGAGCAGTACTTC.